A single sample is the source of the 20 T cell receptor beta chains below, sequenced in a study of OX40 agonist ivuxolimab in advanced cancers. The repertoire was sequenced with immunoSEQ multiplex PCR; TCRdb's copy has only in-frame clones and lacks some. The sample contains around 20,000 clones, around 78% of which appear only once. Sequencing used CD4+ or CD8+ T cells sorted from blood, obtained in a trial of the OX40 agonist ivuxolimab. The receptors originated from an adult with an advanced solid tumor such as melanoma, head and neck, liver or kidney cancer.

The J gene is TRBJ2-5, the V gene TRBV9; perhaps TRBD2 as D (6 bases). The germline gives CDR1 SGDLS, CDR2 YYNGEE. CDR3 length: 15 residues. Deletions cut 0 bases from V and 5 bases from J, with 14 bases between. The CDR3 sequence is CASSVDGSGPETQYF. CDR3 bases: TGTGCCAGCAGCGTAGATGGTAGCGGCCCTGAGACCCAGTACTTC.

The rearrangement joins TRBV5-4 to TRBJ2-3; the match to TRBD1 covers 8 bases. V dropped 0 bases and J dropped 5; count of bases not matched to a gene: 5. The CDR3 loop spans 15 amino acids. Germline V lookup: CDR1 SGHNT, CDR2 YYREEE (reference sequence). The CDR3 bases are TGTGCCAGCAGCTTGGGAGACAGGGGCTTAGATACGCAGTATTTT. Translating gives CASSLGDRGLDTQYF.

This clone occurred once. The CDR3: CASSLPKGQGMRETQYF. The CDR3 coding sequence is TGTGCCAGCAGCTTACCCAAGGGACAGGGAATGAGAGAGACCCAGTACTTC. The chain is built from TRBV7-2 and TRBJ2-5, with TRBD1 matching 9 bases. The CDR3 consists of 17 residues. Germline CDR1 SGHTA, CDR2 FQGNSA. V shed 2 bases and J 4 bases; nucleotides not matched to a gene: 11. The full variable domain, completed using reference TRBV7-2 and TRBJ2-5, is GAGVSQSPSNKVTEKGKDVELRCDPISGHTALYWYRQSLGQGLEFLIYFQGNSAPDKSGLPSDRFSAERTGGSVSTLTIQRTQQEDSAVYLCASSLPKGQGMRETQYFGPGTRLLVL.

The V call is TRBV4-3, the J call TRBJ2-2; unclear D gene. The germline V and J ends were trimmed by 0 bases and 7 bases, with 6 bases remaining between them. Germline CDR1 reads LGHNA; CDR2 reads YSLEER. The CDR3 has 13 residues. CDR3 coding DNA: TGCGCCAGCAGCCAAGATTTCAGCGGGGAGCTGTTTTTT. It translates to CASSQDFSGELFF.

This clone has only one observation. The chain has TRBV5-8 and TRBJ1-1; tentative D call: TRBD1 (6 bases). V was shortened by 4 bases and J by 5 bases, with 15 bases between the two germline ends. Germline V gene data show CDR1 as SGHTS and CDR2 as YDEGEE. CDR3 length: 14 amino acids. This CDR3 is CASSRMTGVTEAFF. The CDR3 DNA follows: TGTGCCAGCAGCCGAATGACAGGAGTGACTGAAGCTTTCTTT.

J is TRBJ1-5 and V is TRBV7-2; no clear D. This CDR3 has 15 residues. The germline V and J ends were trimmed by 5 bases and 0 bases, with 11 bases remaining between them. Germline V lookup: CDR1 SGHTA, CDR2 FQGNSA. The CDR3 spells CASSPEGDSNQPQHF. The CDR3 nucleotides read TGTGCCAGCAGCCCAGAGGGTGATAGCAATCAGCCCCAGCATTTT. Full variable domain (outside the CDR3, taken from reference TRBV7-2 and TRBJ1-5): GAGVSQSPSNKVTEKGKDVELRCDPISGHTALYWYRQSLGQGLEFLIYFQGNSAPDKSGLPSDRFSAERTGGSVSTLTIQRTQQEDSAVYLCASSPEGDSNQPQHFGDGTRLSIL.

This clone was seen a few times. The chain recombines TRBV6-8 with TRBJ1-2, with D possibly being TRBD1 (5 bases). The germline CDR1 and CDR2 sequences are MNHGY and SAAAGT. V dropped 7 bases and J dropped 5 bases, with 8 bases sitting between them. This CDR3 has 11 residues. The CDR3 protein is CASTEGYGYTF. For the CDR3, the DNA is TGTGCCAGCACGGAGGGGTATGGCTACACCTTC.

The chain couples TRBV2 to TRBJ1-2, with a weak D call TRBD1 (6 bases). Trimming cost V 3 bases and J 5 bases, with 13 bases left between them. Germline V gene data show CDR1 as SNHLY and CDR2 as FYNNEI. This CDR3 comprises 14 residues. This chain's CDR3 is CASSEVGASYGYTF. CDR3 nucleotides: TGTGCCAGCAGTGAGGTGGGGGCTAGTTATGGCTACACCTTC.

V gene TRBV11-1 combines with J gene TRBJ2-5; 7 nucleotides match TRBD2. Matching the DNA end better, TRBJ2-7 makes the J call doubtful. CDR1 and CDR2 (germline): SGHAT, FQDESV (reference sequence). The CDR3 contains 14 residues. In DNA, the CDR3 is TGTGCCAGCAGCTTAAATAGCGGGTATGACGAGCAGTACTTC. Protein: CASSLNSGYDEQYF.

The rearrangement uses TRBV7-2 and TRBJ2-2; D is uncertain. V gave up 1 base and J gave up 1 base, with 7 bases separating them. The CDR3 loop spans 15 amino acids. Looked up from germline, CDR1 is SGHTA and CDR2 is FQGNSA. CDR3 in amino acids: CASSLVRKNTGELFF. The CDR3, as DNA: TGTGCCAGCAGCTTAGTGAGAAAGAACACCGGGGAGCTGTTTTTT.

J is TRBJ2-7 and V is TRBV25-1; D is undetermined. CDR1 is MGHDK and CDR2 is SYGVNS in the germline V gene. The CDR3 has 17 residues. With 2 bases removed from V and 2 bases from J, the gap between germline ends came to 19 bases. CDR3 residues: CASSEEKGSGRPYEQYF. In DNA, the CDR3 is TGTGCCAGCAGTGAAGAGAAAGGGTCAGGCCGCCCCTACGAGCAGTACTTC.

CDR3 in amino acids: CASSYGGTEAFF. CDR3 nucleotide sequence: TGTGCCAGCAGCTACGGGGGGACTGAAGCTTTCTTT. The chain joins TRBV6-9 to TRBJ1-1; TRBD1 is a possible D gene (5 bases). Looked up from germline, CDR1 is MNHGY and CDR2 is SVAAGI. The CDR3 extends over 12 amino acids. Trimming cost V 6 bases and J 5 bases, with 10 bases left between them.

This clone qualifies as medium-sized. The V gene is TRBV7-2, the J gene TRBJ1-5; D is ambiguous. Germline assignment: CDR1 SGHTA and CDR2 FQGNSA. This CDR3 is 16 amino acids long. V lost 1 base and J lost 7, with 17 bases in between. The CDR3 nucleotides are TGTGCCAGCAGCTTAGTTCCAGGTAGAGGAGAGCAGCCCCAGCATTTT. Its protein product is CASSLVPGRGEQPQHF. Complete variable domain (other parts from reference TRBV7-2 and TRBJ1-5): GAGVSQSPSNKVTEKGKDVELRCDPISGHTALYWYRQSLGQGLEFLIYFQGNSAPDKSGLPSDRFSAERTGGSVSTLTIQRTQQEDSAVYLCASSLVPGRGEQPQHFGDGTRLSIL.

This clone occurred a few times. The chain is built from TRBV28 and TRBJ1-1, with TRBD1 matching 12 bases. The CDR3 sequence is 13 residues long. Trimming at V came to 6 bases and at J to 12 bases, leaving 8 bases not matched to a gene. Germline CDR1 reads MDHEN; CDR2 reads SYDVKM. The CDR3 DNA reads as TGTGCCAGCAGGGGACAGGGGGCGACTGTAACTTTCTTT. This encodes CASRGQGATVTFF. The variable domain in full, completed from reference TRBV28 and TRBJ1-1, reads DVKVTQSSRYLVKRTGEKVFLECVQDMDHENMFWYRQDPGLGLRLIYFSYDVKMKEKGDIPEGYSVSREKKERFSLILESASTNQTSMYLCASRGQGATVTFFGQGTRLTVV.

CDR3 loop: CASSQERGQGWRYTF. The CDR3 DNA reads as TGCGCCAGCAGCCAAGAGAGGGGACAGGGGTGGCGCTACACCTTC. The chain uses TRBV4-1 and TRBJ1-2; TRBD1 matches at 10 bases. CDR3 length: 15 amino acids. J lost 9 bases, V lost 0 bases, and 7 bases had no gene match. The germline gives CDR1 MGHRA, CDR2 YSYEKL.

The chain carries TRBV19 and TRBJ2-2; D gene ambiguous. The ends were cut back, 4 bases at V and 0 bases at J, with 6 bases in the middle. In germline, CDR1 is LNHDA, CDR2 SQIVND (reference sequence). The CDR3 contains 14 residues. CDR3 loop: CASSNQANTGELFF. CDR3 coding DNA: TGTGCCAGTAGTAACCAGGCGAACACCGGGGAGCTGTTTTTT.

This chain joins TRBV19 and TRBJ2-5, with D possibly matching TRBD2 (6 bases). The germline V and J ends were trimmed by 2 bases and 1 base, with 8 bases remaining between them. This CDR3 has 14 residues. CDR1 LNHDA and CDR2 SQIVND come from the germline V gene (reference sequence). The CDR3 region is CASSIQGGQETQYF. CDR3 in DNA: TGTGCCAGTAGTATACAGGGAGGCCAAGAGACCCAGTACTTC. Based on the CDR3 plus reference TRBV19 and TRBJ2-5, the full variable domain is DGGITQSPKYLFRKEGQNVTLSCEQNLNHDAMYWYRQDPGQGLRLIYYSQIVNDFQKGDIAEGYSVSREKKESFPLTVTSAQKNPTAFYLCASSIQGGQETQYFGPGTRLLVL.

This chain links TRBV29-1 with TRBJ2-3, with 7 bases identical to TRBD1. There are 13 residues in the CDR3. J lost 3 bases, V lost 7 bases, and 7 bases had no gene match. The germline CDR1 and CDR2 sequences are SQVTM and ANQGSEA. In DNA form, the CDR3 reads TGCAGCGACCGGGACAGCGTAACAGATACGCAGTATTTT. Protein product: CSDRDSVTDTQYF.

In DNA, the CDR3 is TGTGCCAGCAGCTTAACTTTCGGGGCTAGCGGGAGATTACAGCGCCAAGAGACCCAGTACTTC. It codes for CASSLTFGASGRLQRQETQYF. The chain employs TRBV7-3 and TRBJ2-5; 10 nucleotides agree with TRBD2. CDR1 and CDR2 (germline): SGHTA, FQGTGA. V lost 0 bases, J lost 1 base, and 17 bases stayed unmatched. The length of the CDR3 is 21 residues.

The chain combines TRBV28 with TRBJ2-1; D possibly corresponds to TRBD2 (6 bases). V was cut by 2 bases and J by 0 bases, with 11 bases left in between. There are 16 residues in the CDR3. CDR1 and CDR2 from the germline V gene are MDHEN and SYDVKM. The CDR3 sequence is CASSLRGTLSYNEQFF. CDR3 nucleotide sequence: TGTGCCAGCAGTTTAAGAGGGACTCTCTCCTACAATGAGCAGTTCTTC.